This T cell receptor beta chain was captured by sequencing in a study of shared clonotypes between healthy human individuals. Healthy and HIV-negative, the adult donors had no recent acute infections or vaccinations. TCRdb keeps only in-frame clones here, not all; method: immunoSEQ multiplex PCR. Here the sample spans some 2,100,000 clones, 90% to 96% being singletons. Germline V CDR1 and CDR2: SNHLY, FYNNEI. The CDR3 extends over 15 amino acids. Trimming took 5 bases from V and 0 from J; bases not matched to a gene: 3. V usage is TRBV2 and J usage is TRBJ1-2, with 10 bases aligning to TRBD1. This TCR was sampled from a man between 18 and 29 years old in good health. Input material: naive CD4+ T cells sorted from blood. Subset here: CD45RA+ positively selected. The CDR3 nucleotides are TGTGCCAGCAGTCCGGGACAGGGGACTAACTATGGCTACACCTTC. Encoded protein: CASSPGQGTNYGYTF.